Sequencing of this T cell receptor beta chain was carried out in a study of identical twins. Findings of the study overall: Findings came from cross-sectional statistics, without long-term follow-up of donors.

Turning to this clonotype: Its antigen is unknown.

Via MiXCR, TCRdb re-called the 5' RACE reads, giving one row per CDR3 protein. The table shows some 250,000 distinct CDR3 sequences, with over 5.5% occurring only once. V lost 1 base and J lost 5; bases outside the gene matches: 0. CDR1 and CDR2 (germline): SGHVS, FQNEAQ. The CDR3 is made up of 13 amino acids. The sample was also linked to a second study, of T cells expressing NK-cell markers. This second study notes: The study found dominant NKG2C+ clonotypes at about 1.0-7.0% of CD8+ T cells in six donors.

The sequenced sample consisted of CD8+ T cells sorted from blood. The J gene is TRBJ2-7, the V gene TRBV7-8; 9 bases are a match to TRBD2. The TCR sequence derives from a woman younger than 30 in good health. This CDR3 reads CASSLGTSDEQYF. CDR3 in DNA: TGTGCCAGCAGCTTAGGGACTAGCGACGAGCAGTACTTC.